This entry lists 11 T cell receptor beta chains sequenced from one sample in a study of blood T cell repertoires in COVID-19. TCRdb keeps only in-frame clones here, not all; method: immunoSEQ multiplex PCR. The data show about 74,000 clones, approximately 84% seen once. Sequencing used peripheral blood. These receptors all stem from an older man with acute or convalescent COVID-19.

This rearrangement joins TRBV5-4 to TRBJ2-7, with TRBD1 matching over 8 bases. CDR3 size: 14 residues. With 4 bases clipped from V and 7 bases from J, the junction kept 10 bases outside the gene matches. From germline, CDR1 is SGHNT and CDR2 YYREEE (reference sequence). The CDR3 spells CASSPVGQAGEQYF. The CDR3, as DNA: TGTGCCAGCAGCCCTGTGGGACAGGCGGGGGAGCAGTACTTC.

This clone was picked up a small number of times. This chain connects TRBV6-1 to TRBJ1-3; TRBD1 agrees at 8 bases. Germline values: CDR1 MNHNS, CDR2 SASEGT. After removal of 4 bases from V and 4 bases from J, the junction contained 9 bases not matched to a gene. The CDR3 extends over 16 amino acids. The CDR3 sequence: CASSAVRTGTGNTIYF. For the CDR3, the DNA is TGTGCCAGCAGTGCGGTCCGGACAGGGACAGGAAACACCATATATTTT.

The rearrangement uses TRBV7-3 and TRBJ2-1; 8 nucleotides match TRBD2. V dropped 1 base and J dropped 10; count of bases not matched to a gene: 3. CDR3 size: 13 residues. The germline V gene has CDR1 SGHTA and CDR2 FQGTGA. CDR3 protein: CASSLIAGSEQFF. As DNA, the CDR3 is TGTGCCAGCAGCTTAATAGCGGGAAGCGAGCAGTTCTTC.

V is TRBV5-1 and J is TRBJ1-1; D is unresolved. Germline CDR1 SGHRS, CDR2 YFSETQ. This CDR3 has 13 amino acids. The V end was cut by 0 bases, the J end by 5 bases, with 8 bases between. CDR3 amino acids: CASSLGGRTEAFF. CDR3 nucleotide sequence: TGCGCCAGCAGCTTGGGTGGGAGAACTGAAGCTTTCTTT.

The chain links TRBV15 to TRBJ1-1; a weak D match, TRBD1 (6 bases). Deletions cut 4 bases from V and 7 bases from J, with 10 bases between. The germline CDR1 and CDR2 sequences are LNHNV and YYDKDF (reference sequence). The CDR3 runs to 12 residues. The CDR3 DNA reads as TGTGCCACCAGCATGGACAGATATGAAGCTTTCTTT. Protein product: CATSMDRYEAFF.

V and J are TRBV13 and TRBJ2-6; 12 bases are a match to TRBD1. V was pared by 1 base and J by 1 base, with 8 bases of the junction left unmatched. The CDR3 consists of 20 residues. Germline V gives CDR1 PRHDT, CDR2 FYEKMQ (reference sequence). DNA of the CDR3: TGTGCCAGCAGCTTAGCCCTCCGGGACAGGGGGCGTTCTGGGGCCAACGTCCTGACTTTC. Amino acid sequence: CASSLALRDRGRSGANVLTF.

In DNA form, the CDR3 reads TGCGCCAGCAGCCGATCAGGGGCGAACACTGAAGCTTTCTTT. Protein sequence: CASSRSGANTEAFF. This rearrangement joins TRBV5-1 to TRBJ1-1, with D possibly TRBD1 on 6 matching bases. The V and J ends lost 4 bases and 1 base respectively, with 11 bases between them. There are 14 residues in the CDR3. Germline lookup yields CDR1 SGHRS and CDR2 YFSETQ.

The rearrangement uses TRBV19 and TRBJ1-5; D is undetermined. Trimming removed 0 bases at V and 5 bases at J, with 5 bases between. This CDR3 has 13 residues. Germline V CDR1 and CDR2: LNHDA, SQIVND (reference sequence). The DNA of the CDR3 is TGTGCCAGTAGTATAGACCCTCATCAGCCCCAGCATTTT. Its protein product is CASSIDPHQPQHF.

The sample holds one count of this clone. This sequence joins TRBV18 and TRBJ1-1, with 9 bases fitting TRBD1. The CDR3 extends over 14 amino acids. The germline V gene has CDR1 KGHSH and CDR2 LQKENI. The V gene end was trimmed by 2 bases and the J gene end by 4 bases; junction bases not matched to a gene: 2. The DNA for the CDR3 is TGTGCCAGCTCACCAGCGACAGGGGGCACTGAAGCTTTCTTT. It is translated as CASSPATGGTEAFF.

The rearrangement joins TRBV5-4 to TRBJ1-2, with TRBD1 matching over 7 bases. Germline V gene lookup returns CDR1 SGHNT and CDR2 YYREEE (reference sequence). This CDR3 has 15 residues. With V trimmed by 9 bases and J by 3 bases, 14 bases remained unmatched. CDR3 sequence: CATQAARGLYYGYTF. The CDR3 DNA reads TGTGCCACCCAAGCGGCGAGGGGGCTATACTATGGCTACACCTTC.

This chain links TRBV5-1 with TRBJ2-1, with 7 bases lining up with TRBD2. V lost 0 bases to trimming and J lost 10 bases; unmatched junction nucleotides: 4. Germline V gene data show CDR1 as SGHRS and CDR2 as YFSETQ. This CDR3 spans 13 amino acids. DNA of the CDR3: TGCGCCAGCAGCTTGGGGGGAGGGAGAGAGCAGTTCTTC. This sequence encodes CASSLGGGREQFF.